Shown below are 21 T cell receptor beta chains from a single sample sequenced in a study of neurological immune-mediated disorders. TCRdb redid the calling of the 5' RACE reads with MiXCR, one entry per CDR3 protein. The sample contains roughly 49,000 distinct CDR3 sequences, over 10% of which appear only once. Time point indicated: longitudinal time-point 2. The sample was PBMCs. The receptors here all came from a male donor with HTLV-1-associated myelopathy (HAM/TSP).

This clonotype showed up many times. This chain uses TRBV20-1 with TRBJ2-6, with 8 bases matching TRBD2. Germline V lookup: CDR1 DFQATT, CDR2 SNEGSKA (reference sequence). The V and J ends lost 6 bases and 4 bases, in that order; junction bases with no gene match: 8. The CDR3 sequence is 15 residues long. The CDR3 DNA reads as TGCAGTGCCTCCGGGAGGGCAAGAGGGGCCAACGTCCTGACTTTC. This encodes CSASGRARGANVLTF.

This clonotype appeared many times. The chain uses TRBV20-1 and TRBJ1-2; D gene ambiguous. CDR1 and CDR2 from the germline V gene are DFQATT and SNEGSKA (reference sequence). The CDR3 consists of 11 residues. The CDR3 here is CGGLSGYGYTF. The CDR3 coding sequence is TGCGGCGGACTATCCGGCTATGGCTACACCTTC.

Ten or more counts support this clonotype. The gene calls are TRBV4-1 and TRBJ2-1; 11 bases are a match to TRBD1. Germline CDR1 reads MGHRA; CDR2 reads YSYEKL. The CDR3 length is 16 residues. The V gene end was trimmed by 3 bases and the J gene end by 5 bases; junction bases not matched to a gene: 6. Here the CDR3 DNA reads TGCGCCAGCAGCCAGTACCGGGACAGGGGGGACAATGAGCAGTTCTTC. Its translation: CASSQYRDRGDNEQFF.

This clonotype has a count of ten or more. The genes are TRBV20-1 and TRBJ1-1, with a possible D match to TRBD1 (5 bases). Trimming pared 1 base from V and 2 bases from J, leaving 8 bases between. Germline loops: CDR1 DFQATT, CDR2 SNEGSKA (reference sequence). This CDR3 is built from 13 residues. DNA for the CDR3: TGCAGTGCTAGAGGACAGATCAACACTGAAGCTTTCTTT. Residues: CSARGQINTEAFF.

This clonotype was picked up many times. The rearrangement uses TRBV28 and TRBJ2-1; D is uncertain. CDR3 length: 15 residues. Trimming left V 7 bases short and J 1 base short, with 14 bases between. In germline, CDR1 is MDHEN, CDR2 SYDVKM. The CDR3 DNA sequence: TGTGCCAGCACCTCGGGCTGGGGATCCTACAATGAGCAGTTCTTC. This gives the protein CASTSGWGSYNEQFF.

This clonotype was counted at least ten times. The gene calls are TRBV29-1 and TRBJ2-5; D is perhaps TRBD1 (6 bases). Germline V lookup: CDR1 SQVTM, CDR2 ANQGSEA. The V gene lost 4 bases and the J gene lost 0 bases, with 15 bases spanning the gap. The CDR3 has 15 amino acids. The CDR3 reads CSVGRDTSYQETQYF. The CDR3 nucleotides are TGCAGCGTTGGCCGGGACACTTCGTACCAAGAGACCCAGTACTTC.

The table lists this clonotype with many counts. This chain links TRBV4-2 with TRBJ2-1; possibly TRBD1 for D (5 bases). The CDR3 has 14 residues. Trimming stripped 0 bases from V and 4 bases from J, with 7 bases between. Per the germline V gene, CDR1 is LGHNA and CDR2 is YNFKEQ. The CDR3 region has the DNA TGTGCCAGCAGCCAAGAAGGGGTGTACAATGAGCAGTTCTTC. It codes for CASSQEGVYNEQFF.

This clonotype was counted many times. The CDR3 DNA follows: TGCAGTGCTAGGACAGGGTACCGGTACAATGAGCAGTTCTTC. Encoded protein: CSARTGYRYNEQFF. The chain couples TRBV20-1 to TRBJ2-1; 7 positions agree with TRBD1. The CDR3 loop spans 14 amino acids. The germline V gene has CDR1 DFQATT and CDR2 SNEGSKA (reference sequence). Trimming at V came to 3 bases and at J to 4 bases, leaving 6 bases not matched to a gene.

This clonotype was picked up many times. This chain links TRBV28 with TRBJ2-3; D not certain. Germline CDR1 MDHEN, CDR2 SYDVKM. The V gene lost 6 bases and the J gene lost 8 bases, with 15 bases spanning the gap. This CDR3 comprises 13 residues. The CDR3 sequence: CASRSPGEATQYF. In nucleotides, the CDR3 is TGTGCCAGCAGGTCCCCAGGAGAAGCTACGCAGTATTTT.

This clonotype was seen just once. This sequence joins TRBV5-1 and TRBJ2-3, with 7 nucleotides matching TRBD1. CDR3 length: 14 residues. The ends lost 6 bases at V and 0 bases at J; junction bases unmatched: 4. Per the germline V gene, CDR1 is SGHRS and CDR2 is YFSETQ. The CDR3 DNA reads TGCGCCAGCACGTGGGACAGAAGCACAGATACGCAGTATTTT. Encoded protein: CASTWDRSTDTQYF.

This clonotype was seen at least ten times. This chain uses TRBV20-1 with TRBJ1-1; possibly TRBD1 for D (5 bases). The CDR3 contains 17 residues. V was trimmed by 1 base and J by 5 bases, leaving 23 bases between them. The germline V gene has CDR1 DFQATT and CDR2 SNEGSKA (reference sequence). The CDR3 loop is CSARARGRGGFKTEAFF. The DNA of the CDR3 is TGCAGTGCTAGAGCCCGCGGGAGGGGAGGATTTAAGACTGAAGCTTTCTTT.

This clonotype has at least ten counts. The rearrangement uses TRBV5-1 and TRBJ2-3, with 8 bases matching TRBD2. This CDR3 has 18 amino acids. Germline V gene sequence: CDR1 SGHRS, CDR2 YFSETQ. The V segment lost 3 bases and the J segment 0 bases; nucleotides outside the gene matches: 12. This CDR3 is CASSYGTVLAVSTDTQYF. In nucleotides, the CDR3 is TGCGCCAGCAGCTATGGGACGGTACTAGCGGTTAGCACAGATACGCAGTATTTT.

In its sample, this clonotype was seen many times. The chain is built from TRBV7-2 and TRBJ2-3; 12 bases align to TRBD2. The CDR3 totals 16 residues. J was trimmed by 1 base and V by 5 bases; bases with no gene match: 4. Germline-derived CDR1 and CDR2 are SGHTA and FQGNSA. CDR3 bases: TGTGCCAGCAGCCAACGACTAGCGGGGGGCACAGATACGCAGTATTTT. This encodes CASSQRLAGGTDTQYF.

The chain links TRBV28 to TRBJ2-7; D is unclear. Per the germline V gene, CDR1 is MDHEN and CDR2 is SYDVKM. Between the trimmed V and J ends, which lost 2 bases and 3 bases, there was a span of 5 bases. This CDR3 is 12 amino acids long. CDR3 in amino acids: CASSLGFYEQYF. The CDR3 DNA follows: TGTGCCAGCAGTTTAGGTTTCTACGAGCAGTACTTC.

In this sample, this clonotype turned up many times. The chain recombines TRBV28 with TRBJ2-3; 7 nucleotides align to TRBD1. In germline, CDR1 is MDHEN, CDR2 SYDVKM. The CDR3 extends over 14 amino acids. V dropped 3 bases and J dropped 5; count of bases not matched to a gene: 5. CDR3 loop: CASSFLQGIDTQYF. The CDR3 DNA reads TGTGCCAGCAGTTTCTTACAGGGGATAGATACGCAGTATTTT.

This clonotype was seen more than once but under ten times. CDR3 DNA: TGCAGTGCTCCCGACCGGCAGTCGTGGGGCATTAATGAAAAACTGTTTTTT. This translates into CSAPDRQSWGINEKLFF. The chain has TRBV20-1 and TRBJ1-4; D is possibly TRBD1 (5 bases). V lost 5 bases to trimming and J lost 4 bases, with 23 bases between them. The CDR3 runs 17 residues. Germline V gives CDR1 DFQATT, CDR2 SNEGSKA (reference sequence).

This clonotype was seen more than once but under ten times. The rearrangement uses TRBV7-9 and TRBJ2-1, with D possibly matching TRBD2 (6 bases). Germline V gene sequence: CDR1 SEHNR, CDR2 FQNEAQ (reference sequence). Trimming removed 4 bases from V and 4 bases from J, with 14 bases in between. This CDR3 has 15 residues. As DNA, the CDR3 is TGTGCCAGCAGCTCGCGGGACCGCAGGTACAATGAGCAGTTCTTC. Its translation is CASSSRDRRYNEQFF.

This clonotype was seen many times. The chain couples TRBV20-1 to TRBJ2-1, with 8 nucleotides matching TRBD2. The V segment lost 3 bases and the J segment 5 bases; nucleotides outside the gene matches: 3. CDR1 is DFQATT and CDR2 is SNEGSKA in the germline V gene (reference sequence). The CDR3 contains 13 residues. The CDR3 loop reads CSASRGGNNEQFF. CDR3 nucleotides: TGCAGTGCTAGCCGCGGGGGGAACAATGAGCAGTTCTTC.

The table lists this clonotype with many counts. The chain carries TRBV7-9 and TRBJ1-2, with 9 bases fitting TRBD1. CDR1 is SEHNR and CDR2 is FQNEAQ in the germline V gene (reference sequence). The CDR3 has 15 amino acids. V was clipped by 7 bases and J by 4 bases; unmatched bases: 10. The CDR3 reads CASNSFRTGVYGYTF. The CDR3, as DNA: TGTGCCAGCAACTCCTTCAGGACAGGGGTCTATGGCTACACCTTC.

In this sample, this clonotype turned up many times. The chain recombines TRBV29-1 with TRBJ1-2; 8 nucleotides match TRBD1. Germline CDR1 SQVTM, CDR2 ANQGSEA. CDR3 length equals 11 residues. V gave up 7 bases and J gave up 4 bases; unmatched junction bases: 2. The CDR3 loop is CSAGTGYGYTF. CDR3 nucleotide sequence: TGCAGCGCCGGGACAGGCTATGGCTACACCTTC.

This clonotype was detected many times. The V gene is TRBV20-1, the J gene TRBJ2-5; TRBD2 matches at 9 bases. V lost 0 bases and J lost 7; bases outside the gene matches: 9. The CDR3 has 15 residues. CDR1 and CDR2 from the germline V gene are DFQATT and SNEGSKA (reference sequence). CDR3 region: CSARDTLAGSGTQYF. The CDR3, as DNA: TGCAGTGCTAGAGATACCCTAGCGGGGTCAGGGACCCAGTACTTC.